Below are 8 T cell receptor beta chains sequenced from a single sample in a study of shared clonotypes between healthy human individuals. The table came from immunoSEQ multiplex PCR; TCRdb's copy has only in-frame clones and leaves some out. Among approximately 2,000,000 clones listed, about nine tenths were seen once. The sequencing sample was made of naive CD4+ T cells from PBMCs. Subset of the sample: CD45RA+ positively selected. Receptors were obtained from a man aged 18 to 35 in good health. Some clones in this sample may be carry-over from other donors' samples.

The chain carries TRBV27 and TRBJ2-3; D tentatively fits TRBD1 or TRBD2 (5 bases each). V was trimmed by 8 bases and J by 2 bases, leaving 11 bases between them. The CDR3 sequence is 13 residues long. Germline assignment: CDR1 MNHEY and CDR2 SMNVEV (reference sequence). In DNA form, the CDR3 reads TGTGCCAGCCGGGGCCACTTCACAGATACGCAGTATTTT. Amino acids: CASRGHFTDTQYF.

The rearrangement joins TRBV7-3 to TRBJ1-1; D ambiguous. The V and J ends lost 1 base and 3 bases respectively, with 9 bases between them. Per the germline V gene, CDR1 is SGHTA and CDR2 is FQGTGA. The CDR3 is 14 amino acids. CDR3 region: CASSLRHSYTEAFF. The CDR3 bases are TGTGCCAGCAGCTTAAGACACAGCTACACTGAAGCTTTCTTT. Looking up the rest from reference TRBV7-3 and TRBJ1-1 gives the full variable domain: GAGVSQTPSNKVTEKGKYVELRCDPISGHTALYWYRQSLGQGPEFLIYFQGTGAADDSGLPNDRFFAVRPEGSVSTLKIQRTERGDSAVYLCASSLRHSYTEAFFGQGTRLTVV.

The chain links TRBV7-8 to TRBJ1-1; the D is unclear. The CDR3 length is 14 residues. V was cut by 1 base and J by 4 bases, with 10 bases left in between. Per the germline V gene, CDR1 is SGHVS and CDR2 is FQNEAQ. The CDR3 loop is CASSLVEVTTEAFF. The CDR3, as DNA: TGTGCCAGCAGCTTAGTAGAGGTTACCACTGAAGCTTTCTTT.

This clone was observed once. V is TRBV14 and J is TRBJ2-2; TRBD2 aligns across 12 bases. This CDR3 comprises 17 residues. The ends lost 1 base at V and 4 bases at J; junction bases unmatched: 4. The germline V gene has CDR1 SGHDN and CDR2 FVKESK. The CDR3 DNA sequence: TGTGCCAGCAGCCAAGGACTAGCGGGAGTTACCACCGGGGAGCTGTTTTTT. Protein sequence: CASSQGLAGVTTGELFF.

Note on this clone: The sample contains more than one DNA sequence encoding this CDR3. The chain joins TRBV7-3 to TRBJ2-2; a weak D match, TRBD1 (5 bases). CDR3 length: 11 residues. Germline assignment: CDR1 SGHTA and CDR2 FQGTGA. V was pared by 5 bases and J by 8 bases, with 6 bases between. CDR3 coding DNA: TGTGCCAGCAGCCCAGGGGGGGAGCTGTTTTTT. Translation gives CASSPGGELFF.

The CDR3 loop reads CASLGQVYNEQFF. CDR3 DNA sequence: TGTGCCAGCTTGGGACAGGTATACAATGAGCAGTTCTTC. This chain links TRBV21-1 with TRBJ2-1; no DNA check was done on the table's D call, TRBD1. TRBV21-1 has pseudogene status. The CDR3 is 13 amino acids.

V usage is TRBV18 and J usage is TRBJ2-5; D gene ambiguous. V was trimmed by 2 bases and J by 1 base, leaving 11 bases between them. Per germline, CDR1 KGHSH and CDR2 LQKENI. The CDR3 totals 15 residues. The CDR3 bases are TGTGCCAGCTCACCAAGCGTCGGCAGCCAAGAGACCCAGTACTTC. This encodes CASSPSVGSQETQYF. The complete variable domain, with remaining parts taken from reference TRBV18 and TRBJ2-5, reads NAGVMQNPRHLVRRRGQEARLRCSPMKGHSHVYWYRQLPEEGLKFMVYLQKENIIDESGMPKERFSAEFPKEGPSILRIQQVVRGDSAAYFCASSPSVGSQETQYFGPGTRLLVL.

A remark on this clone: In the same sample, other DNA sequences code for this CDR3. The V call is TRBV5-1, the J call TRBJ2-7, with TRBD2 as a possible D gene (5 bases). Looked up from germline, CDR1 is SGHRS and CDR2 is YFSETQ. The CDR3 covers 12 residues. V was pared by 4 bases and J by 5 bases, with 10 bases between. The CDR3 region has the DNA TGCGCCAGCAGCCCCCCCGGGGACGAGCAGTACTTC. Its protein product is CASSPPGDEQYF.